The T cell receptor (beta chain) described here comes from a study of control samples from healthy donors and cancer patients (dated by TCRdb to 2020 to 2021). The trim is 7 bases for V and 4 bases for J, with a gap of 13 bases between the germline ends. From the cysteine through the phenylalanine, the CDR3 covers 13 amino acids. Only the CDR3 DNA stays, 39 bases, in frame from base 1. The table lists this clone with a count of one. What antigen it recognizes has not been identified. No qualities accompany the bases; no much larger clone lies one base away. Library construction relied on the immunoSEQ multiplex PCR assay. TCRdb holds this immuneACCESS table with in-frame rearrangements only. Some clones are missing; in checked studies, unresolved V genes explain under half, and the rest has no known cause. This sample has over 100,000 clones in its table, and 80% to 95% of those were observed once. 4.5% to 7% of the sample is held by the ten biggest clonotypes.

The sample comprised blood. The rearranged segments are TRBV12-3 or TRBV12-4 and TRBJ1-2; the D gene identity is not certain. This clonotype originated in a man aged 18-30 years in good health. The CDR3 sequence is CASTSQVPYGYTF. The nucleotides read TGTGCCAGCACCTCCCAGGTACCCTATGGCTACACCTTC.